One sample yielded the 4 T cell receptor beta chains listed below, sequenced in a study of T-cell memory formation after mild COVID-19. In TCRdb, the 5' RACE reads were re-called with MiXCR into one record per CDR3 protein. The sample lists roughly 480,000 distinct CDR3 sequences; roughly 25% were seen once. The sample was PBMCs or a T cell subset sorted from them (not recorded which). The origin of the receptors is an adult woman who had mild COVID-19 (a few samples of this study predate the infection). Cell type and time point are not known.

This rearrangement joins TRBV12-3 or TRBV12-4 to TRBJ2-5, with D unclear. V lost 3 bases to trimming and J lost 7 bases, with 6 bases between them. The CDR3 runs 11 residues. The CDR3 here is CASSFDRTQYF. CDR3 nucleotide sequence: TGTGCCAGCAGTTTCGACCGGACCCAGTACTTC.

V is TRBV29-1 and J is TRBJ1-5; D ambiguous. This CDR3 contains 12 residues. CDR1 is SQVTM and CDR2 is ANQGSEA in the germline V gene. Trimming cost V 0 bases and J 0 bases, with 0 bases left between them. CDR3 sequence (DNA): TGCAGCGTTGAAGATAGCAATCAGCCCCAGCATTTT. Its translation: CSVEDSNQPQHF.

This clonotype was observed a few times. V is TRBV30 and J is TRBJ2-1; D remains unclear. The CDR3 runs to 9 residues. Germline CDR1 is GTSNPN and CDR2 is SVGIG (reference sequence). V was clipped by 6 bases and J by 12 bases, with 9 bases between them. For the CDR3, the DNA is TGTGCCTGTGAATCGGGGCAGTTCTTC. As protein: CACESGQFF. The full variable domain, completed using reference TRBV30 and TRBJ2-1, is SQTIHQWPATLVQPVGSPLSLECTVEGTSNPNLYWYRQAAGRGLQLLFYSVGIGQISSEVPQNLSASRPQDRQFILSSKKLLLSDSGFYLCACESGQFFGPGTRLTVL.

This chain links TRBV29-1 with TRBJ1-1; no reliable D call. Trimming cost V 4 bases and J 0 bases, with 12 bases left between them. Germline loops: CDR1 SQVTM, CDR2 ANQGSEA. The CDR3 has 14 amino acids. The DNA for the CDR3 is TGCAGCGTTGTGAGGCAGACAATGAACACTGAAGCTTTCTTT. Encoded protein: CSVVRQTMNTEAFF.